This is a list of T cell receptor beta chains from one sample in a study of T cell changes during pregnancy in multiple sclerosis. The table came from immunoSEQ multiplex PCR; TCRdb's copy has only in-frame clones and leaves some out. The table records some 60,000 clones, roughly 93% of them present only once. This sample comprised peripheral blood, obtained after pregnancy. These TCRs come from a female donor with multiple sclerosis, enrolled in a pregnancy study. Both conserved end residues are part of each CDR3. The D gene is left open where the match is weak. Size values are once, few and many counts, or a class for expanded clones, and some rows have none.

cdr3_length	clone_size	v_call	j_call	d_call	cdr3_nt	cdr3_aa
17	-	TRBV11-3	TRBJ2-2	TRBD1	TGTGCCAGCAACCGAGGGGGCCCGTCCACGAACACCGGGGAGCTGTTTTTT	CASNRGGPSTNTGELFF
14	once	TRBV27	TRBJ2-7	-	TGTGCCAGCAGTCCCAGTAGAGGTCCCTACGAGCAGTACTTC	CASSPSRGPYEQYF
13	once	TRBV27	TRBJ1-5	-	TGTGCCAGCAGTTTAGCGGTAAATCAGCCCCAGCATTTT	CASSLAVNQPQHF
12	-	TRBV7-8	TRBJ1-2	TRBD1	TGTGCCAGCAGCATCTGGACAGGGCGCTACACCTTC	CASSIWTGRYTF
11	-	TRBV7-2	TRBJ2-1	-	TGTGCCAGCAGCTTAATAAATGAGCAGTTCTTC	CASSLINEQFF
17	-	TRBV5-1	TRBJ2-7	-	TGCGCCAGCAGCTTGGGTCTTCTAGCGTCAAATGACTACGAGCAGTACTTC	CASSLGLLASNDYEQYF
18	-	TRBV6-1	TRBJ2-2	TRBD1	TGTGCCAGCAGTGAATGGGACAGGGGTTTTGAGCGAACCGGGGAGCTGTTTTTT	CASSEWDRGFERTGELFF
12	once	TRBV29-1	TRBJ2-1	-	TGCAGCGTTGAAGCCCAGTACAATGAGCAGTTCTTC	CSVEAQYNEQFF
16	once	TRBV28	TRBJ1-5	-	TGTGCCAGCAGCTACCAGACCAGGGGAGGCAATCAGCCCCAGCATTTT	CASSYQTRGGNQPQHF
14	-	TRBV2	TRBJ2-2	TRBD1	TGTGCCAGCATGGCAGGGGGCATGGCCGGGGAGCTGTTTTTT	CASMAGGMAGELFF
14	-	TRBV7-2	TRBJ1-2	-	TGTGCCAGCAGCTCCGGGGCAGGGGATTTTGGCTACACCTTC	CASSSGAGDFGYTF
15	-	TRBV25-1	TRBJ2-7	-	TGTGCCAGCAGTGAAGGGCCAGGAAAGACCTACGAGCAGTACTTC	CASSEGPGKTYEQYF
13	-	TRBV30	TRBJ1-5	-	TGTGCCTGGAGTGTACTGGGCAATCAGCCCCAGCATTTT	CAWSVLGNQPQHF
17	-	TRBV5-6	TRBJ2-3	TRBD1	TGTGCCAGCAGCAATAGTCGGGACAGGGGGCATTATGATACGCAGTATTTT	CASSNSRDRGHYDTQYF
15	-	TRBV11-3	TRBJ2-7	-	TGTGCCAGCAGCTTAGAGTCCGGGGTAGGCGGCGAGCAGTACTTC	CASSLESGVGGEQYF
13	-	TRBV29-1	TRBJ2-3	-	TGCAGTTCCGCCGCGGCCGGGGCAGATACGCAGTATTTT	CSSAAAGADTQYF
13	-	TRBV11-3	TRBJ2-5	-	TGTGCCAGCAGCCGAGGGGGCCAAGAGACCCAGTACTTC	CASSRGGQETQYF
13	-	TRBV7-2	TRBJ2-7	-	TGTGCCAGCAGCTTAATAATAGCCTACGAGCAGTACTTC	CASSLIIAYEQYF
14	-	TRBV29-1	TRBJ2-1	-	TGCAGCGTTGAGAGGGTGGCAGCCTACAATGAGCAGTTCTTC	CSVERVAAYNEQFF
16	-	TRBV9	TRBJ1-6	-	TGTGCCAGCAGCGTAGCGGGGAGCTCCTATAATTCACCCCTCCACTTT	CASSVAGSSYNSPLHF
16	-	TRBV5-1	TRBJ2-2	-	TGCGCCAGCAGCTTGGTGGTAGCGGCAAACACCGGGGAGCTGTTTTTT	CASSLVVAANTGELFF
15	once	TRBV19	TRBJ2-1	-	TGTGCCAGTACTATAGCTACAGGGCACTACAATGAGCAGTTCTTC	CASTIATGHYNEQFF
15	-	TRBV28	TRBJ2-2	TRBD1	TGTGCCAGCAGCCCTGACAGGGTAGAGGTCGGGGAGCTGTTTTTT	CASSPDRVEVGELFF
14	-	TRBV12-5	TRBJ2-3	TRBD1	TGTGCTAGTGCTCCCGGGGACAGCTCAGATACGCAGTATTTT	CASAPGDSSDTQYF
15	-	TRBV11-2	TRBJ2-7	TRBD2	TGTGCCAGCAGCTTAATCCGTGGGGGGGGAAACGAGCAGTACTTC	CASSLIRGGGNEQYF
12	-	TRBV28	TRBJ1-3	TRBD1	TGTGCCAGCAGTTTACTTGGGACAGGAGTATATTTT	CASSLLGTGVYF
13	-	TRBV2	TRBJ2-5	-	TGTGCCAGCTTCCGGGAAAACAAAGAGACCCAGTACTTC	CASFRENKETQYF
14	-	TRBV27	TRBJ2-3	-	TGTGCCAGCAGTTTATGGGGCGACACAGATACGCAGTATTTT	CASSLWGDTDTQYF
13	-	TRBV5-5	TRBJ2-7	TRBD2	TGTGCCAGCAGCTTAAATAATCCGGGACTAGCGTGTTGG	CASSLNNPGLACW
15	-	TRBV7-3	TRBJ2-1	TRBD2	TGTGCCAGCAGCCTCCTCCCTAGCGGGAGGTTTGAGCAGTTCTTC	CASSLLPSGRFEQFF
15	-	TRBV4-3	TRBJ2-1	-	TGCGCCAGCAGCCAGTGGACTACCGCAGACAATGAGCAGTTCTTC	CASSQWTTADNEQFF
18	-	TRBV7-9	TRBJ2-5	TRBD2	TGTGCCAGCAGCTTTTCTCGGGAGGGCCCGGTAGATCAAGAGACCCAGTACTTC	CASSFSREGPVDQETQYF
13	once	TRBV29-1	TRBJ2-5	-	TGCAGCGTTGTTGGGGGGGCAGGAGAGACCCAGTACTTC	CSVVGGAGETQYF
16	once	TRBV18	TRBJ2-1	TRBD1	TGTGCCAGCTCACCACTTCGGACAGGGGTCGGTAATGAGCAGTTCTTC	CASSPLRTGVGNEQFF
19	-	TRBV7-9	TRBJ2-3	TRBD1	TGTGCCAGCAGCGCCCCGGGGACAGGGGTGGGAGTGGGCACAGATACGCAGTATTTT	CASSAPGTGVGVGTDTQYF
16	-	TRBV4-3	TRBJ1-4	-	TGCGCCAGCAGCCAAGGACTCGCAGGGGTGGAAGAAAAACTGTTTTTT	CASSQGLAGVEEKLFF
16	-	TRBV4-1	TRBJ2-1	-	TGCGCCAGCAGCCAGAGCGGGCCCGGGTTTTTGAATGAGCAGTTCTTC	CASSQSGPGFLNEQFF
13	once	TRBV27	TRBJ2-7	-	TGTGCCAGCAGTTCTCCCCCCCAACGGGAGCAGTACTTC	CASSSPPQREQYF
16	-	TRBV9	TRBJ2-3	TRBD2	TGTGCCAGCAGCGTAGTTGCGGGAGACTTCACAGATACGCAGTATTTT	CASSVVAGDFTDTQYF
18	-	TRBV7-6	TRBJ2-2	-	TGTGCCAGCAGCTTAAGGGCGGGGATCCGAGGGGACACCGGGGAGCTGTTTTTT	CASSLRAGIRGDTGELFF
16	-	TRBV5-4	TRBJ2-3	TRBD2	TGTGCCAGCAGCCGTGGAACTAGCGGGCCAACAGATACGCAGTATTTT	CASSRGTSGPTDTQYF
14	-	TRBV15	TRBJ1-2	TRBD1	TGTGCCACCAGCACCCAGGGGGCTATCTATGGCTACACCTTC	CATSTQGAIYGYTF
14	-	TRBV29-1	TRBJ2-1	-	TGCAGCGTTGATCGGCAGGGCATCTACAATGAGCAGTTCTTC	CSVDRQGIYNEQFF
12	-	TRBV5-4	TRBJ1-2	-	TGTGCCAGCAGCCCCCGCAGGGAAGGCTACACCTTC	CASSPRREGYTF
12	-	TRBV7-9	TRBJ2-2	-	TGTGCCAGCAGCCCGGGGAGCGGGGAGCTGTTTTTT	CASSPGSGELFF
15	-	TRBV7-9	TRBJ2-2	TRBD2	TGTGCCAGCAGCTTCCCCAGACTAGCTCCCGGGGAGCTGTTTTTT	CASSFPRLAPGELFF
13	-	TRBV10-3	TRBJ1-2	-	TGTGCCATAAGGGAGGCAGGAAACTATGGCTACACCTTC	CAIREAGNYGYTF